Listed below are T cell receptor beta chains from one sample, sequenced in a study of patients and donors after allogeneic stem cell transplantation. A single record per CDR3 protein comes from TCRdb applying MiXCR to the RT-PCR reads. The sample carries some 150,000 distinct CDR3 sequences, 30% to 45% recorded once. The sample consisted of blood, either unsorted or a sorted T cell fraction (not recorded which). The receptors were gathered from a human donor who was either an allogeneic HSCT recipient or a stem cell or donor lymphocyte infusion donor (not recorded which). It is not recorded whose cells these are; they may come from a transplant donor. Both conserved end residues are part of each CDR3. A D gene is named only where the DNA matches it firmly. A clone size is listed for some rows: how often the clone was seen (once, few, many), or a class if it is expanded.

J: TRBJ1-1; size: few; V: TRBV3-1; D: .; DNA: TGTGCCAGCAGCCAAGACTGGGGATTGAACACTGAAGCTTTCTTT; CDR3: CASSQDWGLNTEAFF
J: TRBJ1-1; size: .; V: TRBV12-3/TRBV12-4; D: .; DNA: TGTGCCAGCAGTTTATCAGGCCTTTTTGGTGAAGCTTTCTTT; CDR3: CASSLSGLFGEAFF
J: TRBJ1-1; size: few; V: TRBV6-4; D: .; DNA: TGTGCCAGCAGTGGAGGCAGGGACACTGAAGCTTTCTTT; CDR3: CASSGGRDTEAFF
J: TRBJ1-6; size: few; V: TRBV7-9; D: .; DNA: TGTGCCAGCAGCTTAGAGGCTTCCAATTCACCCCTCCACTTT; CDR3: CASSLEASNSPLHF
J: TRBJ1-1; size: .; V: TRBV6-7; D: TRBD1; DNA: TGTGCCAGCAGTTACCTTGGACAGGGAGACACTGAAGCTTTCTTT; CDR3: CASSYLGQGDTEAFF
J: TRBJ1-1; size: .; V: TRBV25-1; D: .; DNA: TGTGCCAGCCGGCGCCTCACTGAAGCTTTCTTT; CDR3: CASRRLTEAFF
J: TRBJ1-5; size: .; V: TRBV7-2; D: .; DNA: TGTGCCAGCAGCACAGGGTTCCGCAATCAGCCCCAGCATTTT; CDR3: CASSTGFRNQPQHF
J: TRBJ2-2; size: few; V: TRBV7-8; D: .; DNA: TGTGCCAGCAGCCCAGTATTCACCGGGGAGCTGTTTTTT; CDR3: CASSPVFTGELFF
J: TRBJ1-1; size: many; V: TRBV12-3/TRBV12-4; D: .; DNA: TGTGCCAGCAGCCCCTTCGACGGTGCGTGGGAAGCTTTCTTT; CDR3: CASSPFDGAWEAFF
J: TRBJ2-1; size: .; V: TRBV5-1; D: TRBD2; DNA: TGCGCCAGCAGCTGGGGACTAGCGGGGGGGCGCAATGAGCAGTTCTTC; CDR3: CASSWGLAGGRNEQFF
J: TRBJ1-2; size: once; V: TRBV5-1; D: .; DNA: TGCGCCAGCAGCTTGGCGACAGCCGTCTATGGCTACACCTTC; CDR3: CASSLATAVYGYTF
J: TRBJ1-2; size: .; V: TRBV12-3/TRBV12-4; D: TRBD1; DNA: TGTGCCAGCAGTGAATGGCCCCCAGGGGGCCCGACTAACTATGGCTACACCTTC; CDR3: CASSEWPPGGPTNYGYTF
J: TRBJ1-2; size: few; V: TRBV29-1; D: .; DNA: TGCAGCGGAGCAGGACTCTATGGTTACACCTTC; CDR3: CSGAGLYGYTF
J: TRBJ1-4; size: few; V: TRBV29-1; D: .; DNA: TGCAGCGTTGAGACAGACTCGAATGAAAAACTGTTTTTT; CDR3: CSVETDSNEKLFF
J: TRBJ1-2; size: few; V: TRBV7-2; D: .; DNA: TGTGCCAGCAGCTTTGGCGGGGTCGACGGCTACACCTTC; CDR3: CASSFGGVDGYTF
J: TRBJ1-4; size: few; V: TRBV14; D: TRBD1; DNA: TGTGCCAGCAGCCAAGATTTGGGACAGCCGCTCCCCGGTGGTGAAAAACTGTTTTTT; CDR3: CASSQDLGQPLPGGEKLFF
J: TRBJ2-1; size: .; V: TRBV5-1; D: TRBD2; DNA: TGCGCCAGCAGCTTGATCCTAGCGGGGGGTGTGTCTTACTGGGAGCAGTTCTTC; CDR3: CASSLILAGGVSYWEQFF
J: TRBJ1-3; size: .; V: TRBV25-1; D: .; DNA: TGTGCCAGCAGTCGTGGAAGGGGGTTTGAGAACACCATATATTTT; CDR3: CASSRGRGFENTIYF
J: TRBJ1-4; size: .; V: TRBV9; D: .; DNA: TGTGCTCTGCCAGGGGCTGCAACTAATGAAAAACTGTTTTTT; CDR3: CALPGAATNEKLFF
J: TRBJ1-2; size: .; V: TRBV21-1; D: .; DNA: TGTGCCAGCAGCAAAGAGCTCAGAGGCGGCGGCTACACCTTC; CDR3: CASSKELRGGGYTF
J: TRBJ2-1; size: .; V: TRBV9; D: .; DNA: TGTGCCAGCAGCGTAGATGGGCGAAGCTCCTACAATGAGCAGTTCTTC; CDR3: CASSVDGRSSYNEQFF
J: TRBJ1-2; size: .; V: TRBV9; D: TRBD1; DNA: TGTGCCAGCAGCGTATTCCGGGACAGCAACAGTGGCTACACCTTC; CDR3: CASSVFRDSNSGYTF
J: TRBJ1-6; size: .; V: TRBV7-3; D: TRBD1; DNA: TGTGCCAGCAGCCAACAGGGACAGGGGTCACCCCTCCACTTT; CDR3: CASSQQGQGSPLHF
J: TRBJ2-3; size: few; V: TRBV7-9; D: .; DNA: TGTGCCAGCAGCTCTTTACAGGTGGGAGATACGCAGTATTTT; CDR3: CASSSLQVGDTQYF
J: TRBJ2-1; size: .; V: TRBV12-3/TRBV12-4; D: .; DNA: TGTGCCAGCAGGCGGGCGGGCTCCTACAATGAGCAGTTCTTC; CDR3: CASRRAGSYNEQFF
J: TRBJ2-1; size: .; V: TRBV20-1; D: TRBD2; DNA: TGCAGTGCTAGGGGGACTAGCGGATACAATGAGCAGTTCTTC; CDR3: CSARGTSGYNEQFF
J: TRBJ1-5; size: .; V: TRBV10-3; D: .; DNA: TGTGCCATCAGTGAGTCGAGTAGCAATCAGCCCCAGCATTTT; CDR3: CAISESSSNQPQHF
J: TRBJ2-1; size: .; V: TRBV4-1; D: TRBD2; DNA: TGCGCCAGCAGCCCTAGCGGGGGGCCACGCAATGAGCAGTTCTTC; CDR3: CASSPSGGPRNEQFF
J: TRBJ1-2; size: .; V: TRBV12-3/TRBV12-4; D: .; DNA: TGTGCCAGCAGCCTCAGGGTTGGGGTTGGCTACACCTTC; CDR3: CASSLRVGVGYTF
J: TRBJ1-5; size: .; V: TRBV20-1; D: .; DNA: TGCAGTGCTAGGAAATGGACCCGGGCGGTCAAAGATAGCAATCAGCCCCAGCATTTT; CDR3: CSARKWTRAVKDSNQPQHF
J: TRBJ1-2; size: .; V: TRBV18; D: .; DNA: TGTGCCAGCTCACCAACAAACAGGGCGCTCGACTATGGCTACACCTTC; CDR3: CASSPTNRALDYGYTF